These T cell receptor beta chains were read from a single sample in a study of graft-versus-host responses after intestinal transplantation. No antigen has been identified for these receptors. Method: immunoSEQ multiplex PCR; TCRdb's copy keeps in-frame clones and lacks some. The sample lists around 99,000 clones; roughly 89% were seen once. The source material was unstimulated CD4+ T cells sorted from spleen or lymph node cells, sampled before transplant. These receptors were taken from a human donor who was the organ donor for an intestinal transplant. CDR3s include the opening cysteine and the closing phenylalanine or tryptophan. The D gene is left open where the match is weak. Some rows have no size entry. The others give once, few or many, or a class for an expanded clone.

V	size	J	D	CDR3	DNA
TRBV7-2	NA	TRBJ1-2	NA	CASSSGRGYGYTF	TGTGCCAGCAGCTCGGGGAGGGGCTATGGCTACACCTTC
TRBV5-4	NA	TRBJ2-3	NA	CASMPDPNTDTQYF	TGTGCCAGCATGCCGGACCCCAACACAGATACGCAGTATTTT
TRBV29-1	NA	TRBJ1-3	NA	CSVVGYGNTIYF	TGCAGCGTTGTAGGGTACGGAAACACCATATATTTT
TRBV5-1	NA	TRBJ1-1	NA	CASSLGREGTEAFF	TGCGCCAGCAGCTTGGGTCGGGAGGGGACTGAAGCTTTCTTT
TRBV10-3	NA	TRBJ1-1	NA	CAISAQGNTEAFF	TGTGCCATCAGTGCACAGGGGAACACTGAAGCTTTCTTT
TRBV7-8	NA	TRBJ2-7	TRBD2	CASQRGGLYEQYF	TGTGCCAGCCAGCGGGGAGGCCTCTACGAGCAGTACTTC
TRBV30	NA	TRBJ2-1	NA	CAWTINGLVHDEQFF	TGTGCCTGGACCATAAATGGACTGGTACACGATGAGCAGTTCTTC
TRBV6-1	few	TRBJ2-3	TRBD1	CASSERGQVTDTQYF	TGTGCCAGCAGTGAAAGGGGACAGGTCACAGATACGCAGTATTTT
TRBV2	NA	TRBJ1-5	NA	CASRQGDQPQHF	TGTGCCAGCAGACAGGGTGATCAGCCCCAGCATTTT
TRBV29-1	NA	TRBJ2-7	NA	CSVDRDGGDEQYF	TGCAGCGTTGATAGGGACGGAGGGGACGAGCAGTACTTC
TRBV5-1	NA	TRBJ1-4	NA	CASSLGRARLSTNEKLFF	TGCGCCAGCAGCTTGGGAAGGGCCAGACTCTCAACTAATGAAAAACTGTTTTTT
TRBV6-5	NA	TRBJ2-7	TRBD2	CASSYGLAGNYEQYF	TGTGCCAGCAGTTACGGATTAGCGGGGAACTACGAGCAGTACTTC
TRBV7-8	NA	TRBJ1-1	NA	CASSFTGTTEAFF	TGTGCCAGCAGCTTTACAGGGACCACTGAAGCTTTCTTT
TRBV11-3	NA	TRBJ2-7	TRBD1	CASSLPGQIYEQYF	TGTGCCAGCAGTCTACCGGGACAGATCTACGAGCAGTACTTC
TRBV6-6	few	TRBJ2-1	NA	CASTTTLRGYNEQFF	TGTGCCAGCACCACGACTCTGCGAGGATACAATGAGCAGTTCTTC
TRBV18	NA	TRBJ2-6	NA	CASSARVSGANVLTF	TGTGCCAGCTCAGCCAGGGTCTCTGGGGCCAACGTCCTGACTTTC
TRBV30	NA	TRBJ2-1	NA	CAWNLVAVYEQFF	TGTGCCTGGAATTTGGTGGCGGTGTATGAGCAGTTCTTC
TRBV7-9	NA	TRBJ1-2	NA	CASSFPGGQGGYGYTF	TGTGCCAGCAGCTTCCCGGGTGGTCAGGGAGGCTATGGCTACACCTTC
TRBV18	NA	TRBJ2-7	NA	CASSNPGSPYEQYF	TGTGCCAGCTCCAACCCCGGCAGCCCATACGAGCAGTACTTC
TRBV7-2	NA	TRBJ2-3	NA	CASSLDTSTDTQYF	TGTGCCAGCAGCTTAGATACAAGCACAGATACGCAGTATTTT
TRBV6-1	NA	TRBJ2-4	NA	CASRPALAKNIQYF	TGTGCCAGCAGACCTGCATTGGCCAAAAACATTCAGTACTTC
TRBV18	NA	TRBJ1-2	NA	CASSPSGVDYGYTF	TGTGCCAGCTCACCGTCGGGGGTAGACTATGGCTACACCTTC
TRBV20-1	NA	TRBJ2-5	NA	CSANLQGTQYF	TGCAGTGCTAACCTTCAAGGGACCCAGTACTTC
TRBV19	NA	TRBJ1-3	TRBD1	CASSLQGTGNTIYF	TGTGCCAGTAGTTTACAGGGGACTGGAAACACCATATATTTT
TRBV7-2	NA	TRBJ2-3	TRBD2	CASSLHGGTSTDTQYF	TGTGCCAGCAGCTTACACGGGGGGACTAGCACAGATACGCAGTATTTT
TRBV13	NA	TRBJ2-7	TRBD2	CASSSQRGPYEQYF	TGTGCCAGCAGCTCTCAGCGGGGGCCCTACGAGCAGTACTTC
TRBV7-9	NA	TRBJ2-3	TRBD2	CASSLIGVGSGRGTDTQYF	TGTGCCAGCAGCTTAATCGGGGTTGGTAGCGGGAGAGGCACAGATACGCAGTATTTT
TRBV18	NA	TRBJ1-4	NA	CASSPGISNEKLFF	TGTGCCAGCTCACCAGGGATCTCTAATGAAAAACTGTTTTTT
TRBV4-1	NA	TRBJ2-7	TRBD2	CASSLRGTSGALSYEQYF	TGCGCCAGCAGCCTTCGTGGGACTAGCGGGGCACTATCCTACGAGCAGTACTTC
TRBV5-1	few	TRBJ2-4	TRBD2	CASSLSGLAYDKNIQYF	TGCGCCAGCAGCTTGTCAGGACTAGCATATGACAAAAACATTCAGTACTTC
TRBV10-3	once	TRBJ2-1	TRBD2	CAISALAGVYNEQFF	TGTGCCATCAGCGCACTAGCGGGAGTTTACAATGAGCAGTTCTTC
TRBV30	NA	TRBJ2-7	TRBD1	CASTSRDSHLAYEQYF	TGTGCCTCCACGTCTCGGGACAGCCACCTCGCCTACGAGCAGTACTTC
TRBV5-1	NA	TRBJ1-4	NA	CASSPGRPTNEKLFF	TGCGCCAGCAGCCCGGGCAGGCCAACTAATGAAAAACTGTTTTTT